The 29 T cell receptor beta chains presented below share a single source sample, sequenced in a study of blood T cell repertoires in COVID-19. Data came from immunoSEQ multiplex PCR; TCRdb stores just in-frame clones and leaves some out. The repertoire holds about 51,000 clones, with about 81% as singletons. The sample consisted of peripheral blood. The receptors were gathered from a man aged 45-60 years with acute or convalescent COVID-19.

This rearrangement joins TRBV9 to TRBJ1-1; possibly TRBD1 for D (5 bases). The CDR3 sequence is 15 residues long. The V and J ends lost 4 bases and 4 bases respectively, with 17 bases between them. Germline V lookup: CDR1 SGDLS, CDR2 YYNGEE. The CDR3 region has the DNA TGTGCCAGCAGCCCCGGGGGTAGGACGAGCACTGAAGCTTTCTTT. Translating it yields CASSPGGRTSTEAFF.

The chain recombines TRBV29-1 with TRBJ1-6; 8 positions match TRBD1. V lost 6 bases to trimming and J lost 6 bases; unmatched junction nucleotides: 4. The CDR3 length is 13 residues. Germline assignment: CDR1 SQVTM and CDR2 ANQGSEA. CDR3 DNA sequence: TGCAGCGTGAGACAGGGGCGTAATTCACCCCTCCACTTT. Translated, it gives CSVRQGRNSPLHF.

This clone was seen only a few times. The genes are TRBV30 and TRBJ2-1; 9 bases are shared with TRBD1. This CDR3 has 15 residues. Trimming at V came to 4 bases and at J to 1 base, leaving 5 bases not matched to a gene. Germline-derived CDR1 and CDR2 are GTSNPN and SVGIG (reference sequence). The CDR3 protein is CAWITDRGSYNEQFF. The CDR3 DNA reads TGTGCCTGGATCACGGACAGGGGATCCTACAATGAGCAGTTCTTC.

The chain is built from TRBV6-2 or TRBV6-3 and TRBJ2-5, with TRBD2 as a possible D gene (6 bases). V dropped 3 bases and J dropped 1 base, with 9 bases sitting between them. The germline V gene encodes CDR1 MNHEY and CDR2 SVGEGT. The CDR3 spans 14 residues. Written as DNA, the CDR3 is TGTGCCAGCAGTTATACTAGCAGCCAAGAGACCCAGTACTTC. Its translation: CASSYTSSQETQYF.

This chain uses TRBV28 with TRBJ2-3; 7 nucleotides line up with TRBD2. Germline V lookup: CDR1 MDHEN, CDR2 SYDVKM. CDR3 length equals 16 residues. Trimming at V came to 4 bases and at J to 0 bases, leaving 7 bases not matched to a gene. The CDR3 is CASSSPERDSTDTQYF. The CDR3 DNA reads as TGTGCCAGCAGTTCCCCCGAGCGGGATAGCACAGATACGCAGTATTTT.

This clone was seen a handful of times. The V gene is TRBV5-4, the J gene TRBJ2-1; 9 positions match TRBD1. The CDR3 spans 16 residues. The V gene end was trimmed by 5 bases and the J gene end by 6 bases; junction bases not matched to a gene: 12. Germline loops: CDR1 SGHNT, CDR2 YYREEE (reference sequence). The CDR3 loop reads CASSSRDREVGNEQFF. In DNA form, the CDR3 reads TGTGCCAGCAGTTCCCGGGACAGGGAGGTTGGCAATGAGCAGTTCTTC.

Turning to this clone: One junction end does not reproduce the germline sequence, and a read error may be involved. J is TRBJ1-1 and V is TRBV27; 9 positions match TRBD1. CDR3 length: 12 residues. Germline V gene sequence: CDR1 MNHEY, CDR2 SMNVEV (reference sequence). The CDR3 DNA sequence: TGTGCCAGCGGTTTAGGGGGACAGGGTGCTTTCTTT. Translation gives CASGLGGQGAFF.

This clone was observed a few times. The chain recombines TRBV9 with TRBJ2-7; 7 nucleotides match TRBD1. This CDR3 contains 15 residues. The junction had 13 bases not matched to a gene; V was cut back by 4 bases and J by 6 bases. CDR1 SGDLS and CDR2 YYNGEE come from the germline V gene. CDR3 residues: CASSPNPDRVGEQYF. CDR3 bases: TGTGCCAGCAGCCCTAATCCCGACAGGGTGGGCGAGCAGTACTTC.

The rearrangement joins TRBV4-2 to TRBJ1-1, with 7 nucleotides matching TRBD1. The V segment lost 6 bases and the J segment 5 bases; nucleotides outside the gene matches: 6. CDR1 and CDR2 from the germline V gene are LGHNA and YNFKEQ. This CDR3 is 13 amino acids long. The chain's CDR3 is CASRPQGLTEAFF. The CDR3 region has the DNA TGTGCCAGCAGACCACAGGGGCTTACTGAAGCTTTCTTT.

The chain combines TRBV4-1 with TRBJ2-1, with D perhaps TRBD1 (5 bases). Germline V gives CDR1 MGHRA, CDR2 YSYEKL. This CDR3 is 13 amino acids long. Between the trimmed V and J ends, which lost 4 bases and 6 bases, there was a span of 10 bases. CDR3 bases: TGCGCCAGCAGCCCTCAGGGTATCAATGAGCAGTTCTTC. Translating gives CASSPQGINEQFF.

This clone is a singleton in its sample. This chain uses TRBV19 with TRBJ2-2, with 8 nucleotides matching TRBD2. The germline V gene encodes CDR1 LNHDA and CDR2 SQIVND (reference sequence). CDR3 size: 14 residues. V lost 5 bases, J lost 6 bases, and 5 bases stayed unmatched. Here the CDR3 reads CASSWGTSSGELFF. Written as DNA, the CDR3 is TGTGCCAGTAGTTGGGGGACTAGTTCCGGGGAGCTGTTTTTT.

The gene calls are TRBV5-4 and TRBJ1-6, with D uncertain. Per the germline V gene, CDR1 is SGHNT and CDR2 is YYREEE (reference sequence). V lost 0 bases to trimming and J lost 10 bases, with 14 bases between them. CDR3 length: 15 residues. The CDR3 here is CASSLDLGGESPLHF. In DNA form, the CDR3 reads TGTGCCAGCAGCTTGGATCTAGGCGGAGAATCACCCCTCCACTTT.

The CDR3 bases are TGTGCCAGCGGATACAGGGGAGCCTACGAGCAGTACTTC. It translates to CASGYRGAYEQYF. V gene TRBV27 combines with J gene TRBJ2-7, with TRBD1 matching 7 bases. The CDR3 has 13 residues. CDR1 is MNHEY, CDR2 SMNVEV, per germline (reference sequence). V gave up 8 bases and J gave up 2 bases; unmatched junction bases: 6.

This chain uses TRBV13 with TRBJ2-1; 9 nucleotides align to TRBD1. The V segment lost 5 bases and the J segment 4 bases; nucleotides outside the gene matches: 9. The CDR3 length is 16 residues. Germline assignment: CDR1 PRHDT and CDR2 FYEKMQ (reference sequence). The CDR3 spells CASSRRTGELYNEQFF. The CDR3, as DNA: TGTGCCAGCAGCCGGAGGACAGGGGAATTATACAATGAGCAGTTCTTC.

J is TRBJ2-5 and V is TRBV4-1; 9 nucleotides agree with TRBD1. Looked up from germline, CDR1 is MGHRA and CDR2 is YSYEKL. J lost 4 bases, V lost 3 bases, and 6 bases had no gene match. This CDR3 region has 15 residues. The CDR3 nucleotides are TGCGCCAGCAGCCAGACAGGGGGGGGCGGAGAGACCCAGTACTTC. This sequence encodes CASSQTGGGGETQYF.

The chain joins TRBV27 to TRBJ2-2; a weak D match, TRBD2 (5 bases). The CDR3 is made up of 14 amino acids. Per germline, CDR1 MNHEY and CDR2 SMNVEV (reference sequence). Deletions cut 3 bases from V and 3 bases from J, with 8 bases between. The chain's CDR3 is CASSFQRHTGELFF. Here the CDR3 DNA reads TGTGCCAGCAGTTTCCAGCGGCACACCGGGGAGCTGTTTTTT.

The chain has TRBV13 and TRBJ2-1; D is perhaps TRBD2 (5 bases). CDR1 is PRHDT, CDR2 FYEKMQ, per germline (reference sequence). The CDR3 totals 16 residues. V lost 5 bases to trimming and J lost 0 bases, with 14 bases between them. For the CDR3, the DNA is TGTGCCAGCAGCGCCCCGACGGGGAGCTCCTACAATGAGCAGTTCTTC. It is translated as CASSAPTGSSYNEQFF.

This sequence joins TRBV4-1 and TRBJ1-2; 11 nucleotides align to TRBD1. Germline loops: CDR1 MGHRA, CDR2 YSYEKL. This CDR3 is 17 amino acids long. V was clipped by 4 bases and J by 2 bases; unmatched bases: 9. CDR3 in amino acids: CASSPGTGGPRNYGYTF. For the CDR3, the DNA is TGCGCCAGCAGCCCGGGGACAGGGGGGCCTAGGAACTATGGCTACACCTTC.

The genes are TRBV5-1 and TRBJ2-7; weak D call: TRBD1 (5 bases). The CDR3 has 15 residues. CDR1 and CDR2 (germline): SGHRS, YFSETQ. Trimming shortened V by 8 bases and J by 5 bases, and 23 bases separated the two germline ends. The CDR3 spells CASARGEVSGDEQYF. DNA for the CDR3: TGCGCCAGTGCTAGGGGCGAGGTCTCTGGGGACGAGCAGTACTTC.

The gene calls are TRBV3-1 (or the pseudogene TRBV3-2) and TRBJ2-1; D gene ambiguous. Deletions cut 1 base from V and 9 bases from J, with 7 bases between. The CDR3 sequence is 12 residues long. Germline values: CDR1 LGHDT, CDR2 YNNKEL (reference sequence). The CDR3 here is CASSQAESEQFF. In nucleotides, the CDR3 is TGTGCCAGCAGCCAAGCGGAGAGTGAGCAGTTCTTC.

This rearrangement joins TRBV6-6 to TRBJ2-2; 9 bases are a match to TRBD2. V gave up 8 bases and J gave up 7 bases; unmatched junction bases: 5. The CDR3 runs 13 residues. Germline CDR1 and CDR2: MNHNY and SVGAGI (reference sequence). The CDR3 is CASLGLAFGELFF. CDR3 bases: TGTGCCAGCCTGGGACTAGCTTTCGGGGAGCTGTTTTTT.

This chain connects TRBV12-5 to TRBJ2-7; unclear D gene. The CDR3 sequence is 11 residues long. Germline V gene data show CDR1 as LGHNT and CDR2 as FRNRAP. Trimming stripped 7 bases from V and 4 bases from J, with 8 bases between. Here the CDR3 DNA reads TGTGCTAGTGCCCAATTGTACGAGCAGTACTTC. It specifies CASAQLYEQYF.

As for this clone: The sample holds other DNA sequences that translate to the same CDR3. The chain has TRBV29-1 and TRBJ2-1, with TRBD2 matching 7 bases. With V trimmed by 3 bases and J by 4 bases, 0 bases remained unmatched. This CDR3 spans 12 amino acids. Germline CDR1 SQVTM, CDR2 ANQGSEA. The CDR3 DNA reads as TGCAGCGTTGAGCGGGGGTACAATGAGCAGTTCTTC. Its protein is CSVERGYNEQFF.

The V and J genes are TRBV5-6 and TRBJ1-4; D is perhaps TRBD1 (6 bases). This CDR3 region has 15 residues. V lost 4 bases, J lost 7 bases, and 17 bases lay in between. Germline CDR1 and CDR2: SGHDT and YYEEEE. CDR3 protein: CASSSYREGFEKLFF. The CDR3 region has the DNA TGTGCCAGCAGCAGCTACAGGGAAGGATTTGAAAAACTGTTTTTT.

The chain employs TRBV27 and TRBJ2-3, with a weak D call TRBD2 (6 bases). This CDR3 contains 13 residues. Germline V CDR1 and CDR2: MNHEY, SMNVEV (reference sequence). The ends were cut back, 5 bases at V and 6 bases at J, with 12 bases in the middle. The CDR3 protein is CASSGRLVDTQYF. CDR3 coding DNA: TGTGCCAGCAGTGGACGACTAGTGGATACGCAGTATTTT.

The chain joins TRBV13 to TRBJ1-2; 10 bases agree with TRBD1. Germline CDR1 is PRHDT and CDR2 is FYEKMQ (reference sequence). The CDR3 extends over 14 amino acids. The ends lost 4 bases at V and 6 bases at J; junction bases unmatched: 5. This CDR3 is CASSSWDRGDGYTF. CDR3 sequence (DNA): TGTGCCAGCAGCTCCTGGGACAGGGGTGATGGCTACACCTTC.

As concerns this clone: Relative to the germline gene, one junction end is altered; a read error may explain this. The chain uses TRBV9 and TRBJ1-1; 7 nucleotides match TRBD1. Germline lookup yields CDR1 SGDLS and CDR2 YYNGEE. This CDR3 region has 15 residues. CDR3: CASSVRDSWNAEAFF. In DNA, the CDR3 is TGTGCCAGCAGCGTCCGGGACAGTTGGAACGCTGAAGCTTTCTTT.

This clone has more than one count but fewer than ten. The chain employs TRBV7-9 and TRBJ1-3; TRBD1 matches 7 bases. This CDR3 is built from 18 residues. The trim removed 4 bases at V and 0 bases at J, leaving 12 bases unmatched. In germline, CDR1 is SEHNR, CDR2 FQNEAQ (reference sequence). The CDR3 reads CASSSQPGTAVSGNTIYF. The DNA of the CDR3 is TGTGCCAGCAGCTCTCAACCCGGGACAGCCGTCTCTGGAAACACCATATATTTT. Based on the CDR3 plus reference TRBV7-9 and TRBJ1-3, the full variable domain is DTGVSQNPRHKITKRGQNVTFRCDPISEHNRLYWYRQTLGQGPEFLTYFQNEAQLEKSRLLSDRFSAERPKGSFSTLEIQRTEQGDSAMYLCASSSQPGTAVSGNTIYFGEGSWLTVV.

The CDR3 loop is CASSRRTRDNEQFF. The CDR3 coding sequence is TGTGCCAGCAGCCGACGGACTAGAGACAATGAGCAGTTCTTC. The chain joins TRBV3-1 (or the pseudogene TRBV3-2) to TRBJ2-1, with 7 bases matching TRBD2. V dropped 4 bases and J dropped 5; count of bases not matched to a gene: 5. The germline V gene has CDR1 LGHDT and CDR2 YNNKEL (reference sequence). This CDR3 contains 14 residues.